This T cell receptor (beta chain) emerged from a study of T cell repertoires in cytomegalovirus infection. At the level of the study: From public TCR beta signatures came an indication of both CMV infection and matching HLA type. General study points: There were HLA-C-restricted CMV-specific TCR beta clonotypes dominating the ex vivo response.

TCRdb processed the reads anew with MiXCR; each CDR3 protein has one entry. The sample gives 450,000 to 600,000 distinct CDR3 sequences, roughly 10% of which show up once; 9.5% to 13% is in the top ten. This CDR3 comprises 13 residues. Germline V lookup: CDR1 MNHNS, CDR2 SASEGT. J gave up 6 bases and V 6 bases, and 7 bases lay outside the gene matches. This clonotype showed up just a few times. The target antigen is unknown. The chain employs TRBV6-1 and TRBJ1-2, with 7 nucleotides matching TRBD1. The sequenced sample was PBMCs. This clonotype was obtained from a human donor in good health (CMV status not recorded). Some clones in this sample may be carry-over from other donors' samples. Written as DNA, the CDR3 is TGTGCCAGCAGAGAGGGGGCAGGCGATGGCTACACCTTC. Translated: CASREGAGDGYTF.